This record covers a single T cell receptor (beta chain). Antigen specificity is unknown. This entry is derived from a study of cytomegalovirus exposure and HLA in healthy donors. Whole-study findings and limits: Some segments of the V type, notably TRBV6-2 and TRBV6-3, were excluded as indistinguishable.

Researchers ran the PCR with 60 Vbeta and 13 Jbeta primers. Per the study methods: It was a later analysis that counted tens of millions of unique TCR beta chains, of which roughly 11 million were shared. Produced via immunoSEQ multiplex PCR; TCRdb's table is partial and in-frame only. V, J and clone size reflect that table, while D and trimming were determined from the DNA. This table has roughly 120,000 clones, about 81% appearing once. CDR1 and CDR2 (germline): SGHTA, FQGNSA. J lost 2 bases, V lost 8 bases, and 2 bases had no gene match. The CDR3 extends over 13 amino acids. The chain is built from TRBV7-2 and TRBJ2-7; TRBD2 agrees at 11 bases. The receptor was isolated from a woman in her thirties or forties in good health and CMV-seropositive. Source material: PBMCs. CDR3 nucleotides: TGTGCCAGCGGGACTAGCGGACCCTACGAGCAGTACTTC. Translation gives CASGTSGPYEQYF. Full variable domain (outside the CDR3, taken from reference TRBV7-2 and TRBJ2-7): GAGVSQSPSNKVTEKGKDVELRCDPISGHTALYWYRQSLGQGLEFLIYFQGNSAPDKSGLPSDRFSAERTGGSVSTLTIQRTQQEDSAVYLCASGTSGPYEQYFGPGTRLTVT.